This TCR beta chain was found in a study of spatial heterogeneity in lung cancer. This clonotype showed up just a few times. CDR1 is MDHEN and CDR2 is SYDVKM in the germline V gene. The CDR3 totals 13 residues. V lost 10 bases to trimming and J lost 7 bases, with 14 bases between them. Documented time point: sample taken at primary tumor resection. Sequencing of whole RNA from tumor, nontumor lung or frozen PBMC involved no sorting. Each molecule of TCR cDNA was tagged with one unique molecular identifier. TCRdb analysed the 5' RACE reads with MiXCR anew, one entry per CDR3 protein. Found here are tens of thousands of distinct CDR3 sequences, approximately 12% of them singletons; the top ten hold roughly 39%.

The receptor's source is a male donor with early-stage non-small cell lung cancer. This material consisted of PBMCs, taken at surgery. The rearrangement joins TRBV28 to TRBJ1-6; tentative D call: TRBD1 (5 bases). As DNA, the CDR3 is TGTGCCACCCTCAGGGAACCGAATTCACCCCTCCACTTT. Translation: CATLREPNSPLHF.